The present T cell receptor (beta chain) was sequenced within a study of blood T cell repertoires in COVID-19. Produced via immunoSEQ multiplex PCR; TCRdb's table is partial and in-frame only. The profile shows 350,000 to 450,000 clones, about 90% of them singletons. CDR1 KGHSH and CDR2 LQKENI come from the germline V gene. The junction had 8 bases not matched to a gene; V was cut back by 3 bases and J by 1 base. The CDR3 spans 16 residues. This clone was found once. This TCR was sampled from a woman in her 30s who had recovered from COVID-19. The chain couples TRBV18 to TRBJ2-5; 7 nucleotides agree with TRBD2. Sequenced: PBMCs or T cells enriched from blood (not recorded which). CDR3 nucleotide sequence: TGTGCCAGCTCACCGAGCAACGGGGGGAGCCAAGAGACCCAGTACTTC. Translating it yields CASSPSNGGSQETQYF.